This TCR beta chain was captured by sequencing in a study of control samples from healthy donors and cancer patients. This CDR3 region has 14 residues. Germline CDR1 reads SNHLY; CDR2 reads FYNNEI. The trim removed 7 bases at V and 1 base at J, leaving 4 bases unmatched. TCRdb keeps only in-frame clones here, not all; method: immunoSEQ multiplex PCR. The profile shows about 40,000 clones, 90% to 95% of them singletons. Sequencing used blood. The chain recombines TRBV2 with TRBJ1-5; 7 bases match TRBD1. The receptor was isolated from a woman aged 45-65 years in good health. As DNA, the CDR3 is TGTGCCAGCACGTACAGGGGCAGCAATCAGCCCCAGCATTTT. Translation gives CASTYRGSNQPQHF.